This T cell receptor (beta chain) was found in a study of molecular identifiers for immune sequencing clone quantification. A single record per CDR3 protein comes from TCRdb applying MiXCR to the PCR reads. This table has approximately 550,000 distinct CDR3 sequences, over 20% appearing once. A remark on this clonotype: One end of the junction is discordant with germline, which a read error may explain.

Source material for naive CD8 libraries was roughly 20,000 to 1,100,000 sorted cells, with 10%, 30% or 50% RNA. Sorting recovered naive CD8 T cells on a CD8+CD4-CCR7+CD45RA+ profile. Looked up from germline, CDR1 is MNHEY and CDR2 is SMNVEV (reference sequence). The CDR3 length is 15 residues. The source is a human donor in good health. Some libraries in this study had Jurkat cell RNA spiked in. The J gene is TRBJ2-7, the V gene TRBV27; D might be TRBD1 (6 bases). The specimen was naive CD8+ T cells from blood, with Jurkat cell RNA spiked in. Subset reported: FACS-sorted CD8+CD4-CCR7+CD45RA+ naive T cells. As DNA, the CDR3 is TGTGCCAGCAGTTTATCAGCAGGGGTCCCCCTCGAGCAGCACTTC. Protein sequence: CASSLSAGVPLEQHF.